The T cell receptor beta chain described here comes from a study of blood T cell repertoires in COVID-19. Using immunoSEQ multiplex PCR, the repertoire was profiled, and TCRdb retains in-frame clones only, with some absent. The table has 290,000 or so clones, 90% seen once. V lost 8 bases to trimming and J lost 7 bases; unmatched junction nucleotides: 10. CDR1 is LNHDA, CDR2 SQIVND, per germline (reference sequence). This CDR3 contains 14 residues. This sequence was found in a woman in her twenties or thirties who had recovered from COVID-19. Sequencing input: PBMCs or T cells enriched from blood (not recorded which). The rearrangement uses TRBV19 and TRBJ2-2; 7 nucleotides align to TRBD1. The CDR3 DNA reads TGTGCCAGTGAAACCGTTAGGGACAGCGGGGAGCTGTTTTTT. Its translation: CASETVRDSGELFF.